The rows below give T cell receptor beta chains drawn from one sample of a study of cytomegalovirus exposure and HLA in healthy donors. The data were produced by immunoSEQ multiplex PCR, yet TCRdb's version contains in-frame clones alone and is incomplete. Among approximately 170,000 clones, about 80% were seen once, and the ten largest hold about 1.6%. Sequencing was performed on PBMCs. The source is a man aged 40-49 years in good health and CMV-seronegative. The CDR3 runs from the conserved cysteine through the conserved F or W. Each record gives: J gene, V gene, CDR3 protein.

>TRBJ2-1|TRBV5-6
CASSLGQAVEFF
>TRBJ1-4|TRBV9
CASSAVPGQGPEEKLFF
>TRBJ2-1|TRBV7-3
CASSLFKDSSLNEQFF
>TRBJ1-1|TRBV7-3
CASSLVENTEAFF
>TRBJ1-5|TRBV6-5
CASSPTFSNQPQHF
>TRBJ1-1|TRBV5-1
CASSEGASTEAFF
>TRBJ1-1|TRBV19
CASSIWPGIMNTEAFF
>TRBJ2-5|TRBV2
CASSTHRREAGETQYF
>TRBJ1-1|TRBV9
CASSADRKVTEAFF
>TRBJ1-4|TRBV5-1
CASSLTGGNEKLFF
>TRBJ1-6|TRBV25-1
CASRKQGSSYNSPLHF
>TRBJ2-5|TRBV16
CASSQLSWNSGVQETQYF
>TRBJ2-1|TRBV4-1
CASSQGAGGGPYEQFF
>TRBJ2-1|TRBV29-1
CSLRGQSYNEQFF
>TRBJ2-7|TRBV2
CASSPQHLLAGGPDYEQYF
>TRBJ2-7|TRBV30
CAWSAREKNEQYF
>TRBJ1-1|TRBV27
CASSFSPGQSEAFF
>TRBJ1-2|TRBV4-1
CASSPLGPGGYTF
>TRBJ1-2|TRBV5-1
CASSSGQQANYGYTF
>TRBJ2-3|TRBV19
CASSIGAGGSDTQYF
>TRBJ2-7|TRBV4-1
CASSIIAGGPYEQYF
>TRBJ1-2|TRBV6-6
CASRRTALEANYGYTF